Sequencing of this T cell receptor (beta chain) was carried out in a study of blood T cell repertoires in COVID-19. The data were produced by immunoSEQ multiplex PCR, yet TCRdb's version contains in-frame clones alone and is incomplete. The sample lists 300,000 to 400,000 clones; about 92% were seen once. This study enrolled people aged about 18 to 100 from about 26 US geographic areas. Recovered status in Cohort 3 required two negative PCRs, clearance, or symptom resolution. The CDR3 consists of 14 residues. Germline V gives CDR1 LNHNV, CDR2 YYDKDF (reference sequence). This sequence was found in a man between 60 and 75 years old who had recovered from COVID-19. Sequencing used PBMCs or T cells enriched from blood (not recorded which). V usage is TRBV15 and J usage is TRBJ2-5, with 7 bases identical to TRBD1. The better agreement between TRBJ2-7 and the DNA end casts doubt on the J call. In nucleotides, the CDR3 is TGTGCCACCGGTAGGGGACAGCACTCCTACGAGCAGTACTTC. Its protein is CATGRGQHSYEQYF.